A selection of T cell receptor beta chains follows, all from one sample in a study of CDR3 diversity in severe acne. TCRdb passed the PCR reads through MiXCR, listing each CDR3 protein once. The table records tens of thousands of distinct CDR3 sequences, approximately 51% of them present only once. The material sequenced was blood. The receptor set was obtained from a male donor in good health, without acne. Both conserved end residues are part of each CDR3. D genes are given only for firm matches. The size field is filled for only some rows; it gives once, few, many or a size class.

CAIRTSGTGKTYEQYF,TGTGCCATCCGAACCTCCGGGACAGGGAAAACCTACGAGCAGTACTTC,TRBJ2-7,TRBD1,.,TRBV10-3
CASSWTSGGMNEQFF,TGTGCCAGCAGCTGGACTAGCGGGGGAATGAATGAGCAGTTCTTC,TRBJ2-1,TRBD2,.,TRBV5-6
CASSLRSPRNTEAFF,TGTGCCAGCAGCTTAAGGAGTCCACGGAACACTGAAGCTTTCTTT,TRBJ1-1,.,few,TRBV13
CASSPGCRTGADYEQYF,TGTGCCAGCAGCCCGGGATGTCGGACAGGAGCCGACTACGAGCAGTACTTC,TRBJ2-7,TRBD1,.,TRBV5-5
CATSDHIGPPPDTQYF,TGTGCCACCAGTGATCACATTGGGCCACCTCCAGATACGCAGTATTTT,TRBJ2-3,.,medium-sized,TRBV24-1
CSARGNREWGGEQYF,TGCAGTGCTAGAGGAAACAGGGAATGGGGAGGCGAGCAGTACTTC,TRBJ2-7,.,.,TRBV20-1
CSVGDRFYEQYF,TGCAGCGTTGGGGACAGATTCTACGAGCAGTACTTC,TRBJ2-7,TRBD1,.,TRBV29-1
CASSFMDGNQPFHF,TGTGCCAGCAGTTTCATGGACGGGAATCAGCCCTTTCATTTT,TRBJ1-5,.,.,TRBV12-3/TRBV12-4
CSAGLVYEQYF,TGCAGTGCTGGACTAGTTTACGAGCAGTACTTC,TRBJ2-7,TRBD2,once,TRBV20-1
CASSTGRSGTDTQYF,TGTGCCAGTAGCACAGGAAGGTCGGGCACAGATACGCAGTATTTT,TRBJ2-3,.,.,TRBV19
CASRSPGQGTNYGYTF,TGTGCCAGCAGGTCTCCGGGACAGGGGACTAACTATGGCTACACCTTC,TRBJ1-2,TRBD1,few,TRBV11-1
CASSLTVRPDTSYEQYF,TGCGCCAGCAGCTTGACAGTTCGGCCGGACACCTCCTACGAGCAGTACTTC,TRBJ2-7,.,.,TRBV5-1
CASGGLAEQHEQYF,TGTGCCAGCGGGGGACTAGCGGAGCAGCACGAGCAGTACTTC,TRBJ2-7,TRBD2,few,TRBV5-6
CASSLIVGLGLAGGIYEQYF,TGTGCCAGCAGCTTGATCGTGGGTTTAGGACTAGCGGGAGGTATCTACGAGCAGTACTTC,TRBJ2-7,TRBD2,.,TRBV7-9
CASSFRGQSPLHF,TGTGCCAGCAGTTTCCGGGGACAATCACCCCTCCACTTT,TRBJ1-6,.,.,TRBV24-1
CSAVQGGQPNYGYTF,TGCAGTGCTGTACAGGGGGGGCAACCGAACTATGGCTACACCTTC,TRBJ1-2,TRBD1,.,TRBV20-1
CASSLAKVGYTF,TGTGCCAGCAGTTTAGCAAAAGTGGGCTACACCTTC,TRBJ1-2,.,.,TRBV12-3/TRBV12-4
CSVPEGLCSYEQYF,TGCAGTGTTCCGGAGGGACTATGCTCCTACGAGCAGTACTTC,TRBJ2-7,TRBD2,.,TRBV20-1